These 16 T cell receptor beta chains were all obtained from the same sample, sequenced in a study of identical twins. MiXCR, applied by TCRdb to the 5' RACE reads, yields one record per CDR3 protein. The sample holds 550,000 to 800,000 distinct CDR3 sequences, under 8.5% seen once. These same records also appear under a second study, on yellow fever vaccine responses in identical twins.

Specimen: PBMCs. All receptors come from a woman aged 18 to 35 in good health.

This clonotype has a count of ten or more. This chain uses TRBV6-1 with TRBJ2-3; TRBD2 agrees at 12 bases. The CDR3 contains 15 residues. V lost 5 bases, J lost 5 bases, and 5 bases stayed unmatched. Germline V lookup: CDR1 MNHNS, CDR2 SASEGT. CDR3 region: CASSPTSGGQDTQYF. The CDR3 DNA sequence: TGTGCCAGCAGTCCGACTAGCGGGGGCCAAGATACGCAGTATTTT.

The chain combines TRBV29-1 with TRBJ1-1; tentative D call: TRBD1 (5 bases). The CDR3 is 14 residues long. V gave up 5 bases and J gave up 0 bases, with 13 bases separating them. Germline V gene lookup returns CDR1 SQVTM and CDR2 ANQGSEA. DNA for the CDR3: TGCAGCGTTCGGACGGGACTTATGAACACTGAAGCTTTCTTT. It yields the protein CSVRTGLMNTEAFF.

In its sample, this clonotype was seen many times. The chain has TRBV28 and TRBJ2-5; 8 bases are a match to TRBD1. Germline V gives CDR1 MDHEN, CDR2 SYDVKM. V lost 7 bases, J lost 5 bases, and 9 bases stayed unmatched. This CDR3 comprises 14 residues. The CDR3 DNA is TGTGCCAGCACCAACATCGACAGGGGTGAGACCCAGTACTTC. This gives the protein CASTNIDRGETQYF.

This clonotype turned up a few times. The rearrangement joins TRBV12-3 or TRBV12-4 to TRBJ2-1; 8 bases agree with TRBD2. The CDR3 has 20 amino acids. J was trimmed by 0 bases and V by 4 bases; bases with no gene match: 17. This chain's CDR3 is CASSYGVSGTLGSSYNEQFF. In nucleotides, the CDR3 is TGTGCCAGCAGTTACGGTGTTAGCGGGACCTTAGGGTCCTCCTACAATGAGCAGTTCTTC.

This clonotype has only a few counts. The chain combines TRBV4-1 with TRBJ1-5; 7 positions match TRBD1. Germline-derived CDR1 and CDR2 are MGHRA and YSYEKL. V trimming: 5 bases; J trimming: 0 bases; junction bases outside the gene matches: 4. The CDR3 has 15 residues. The CDR3 DNA reads TGCGCCAGCAGCTCGGGACAGAGTAGCAATCAGCCCCAGCATTTT. This encodes CASSSGQSSNQPQHF.

This clonotype has only a few counts. V gene TRBV5-6 combines with J gene TRBJ2-7; TRBD1 aligns across 7 bases. This CDR3 has 13 amino acids. Germline-derived CDR1 and CDR2 are SGHDT and YYEEEE. V lost 0 bases, J lost 10 bases, and 7 bases stayed unmatched. CDR3 sequence reads: CASSLDDRVEQYF. The CDR3 bases are TGTGCCAGCAGCTTGGACGACAGGGTAGAACAGTACTTC.

This clonotype was found a few times. The chain uses TRBV5-1 and TRBJ2-3; D call uncertain. V lost 0 bases to trimming and J lost 0 bases, with 11 bases between them. This CDR3 has 16 residues. Germline CDR1 is SGHRS and CDR2 is YFSETQ. CDR3: CASSLGRSVSTDTQYF. CDR3 nucleotides: TGCGCCAGCAGCTTGGGCCGAAGCGTAAGCACAGATACGCAGTATTTT. The entire variable domain, with the rest obtained from reference TRBV5-1 and TRBJ2-3, is as follows: KAGVTQTPRYLIKTRGQQVTLSCSPISGHRSVSWYQQTPGQGLQFLFEYFSETQRNKGNFPGRFSGRQFSNSRSEMNVSTLELGDSALYLCASSLGRSVSTDTQYFGPGTRLTVL.

The CDR3 spells CSVPDRGGYTF. The CDR3 nucleotides read TGCAGCGTTCCTGACAGGGGTGGCTACACCTTC. This chain connects TRBV29-1 to TRBJ1-2; TRBD1 agrees at 8 bases. With V trimmed by 5 bases and J by 7 bases, 3 bases remained unmatched. CDR3 length: 11 residues. Germline CDR1 reads SQVTM; CDR2 reads ANQGSEA. The whole variable domain, filled in from reference TRBV29-1 and TRBJ1-2, reads SAVISQKPSRDICQRGTSLTIQCQVDSQVTMMFWYRQQPGQSLTLIATANQGSEATYESGFVIDKFPISRPNLTFSTLTVSNMSPEDSSIYLCSVPDRGGYTFGSGTRLTVV.

This clonotype has at least ten counts. The V and J genes are TRBV4-1 and TRBJ2-1; D is possibly TRBD1 (6 bases). Between the trimmed V and J ends, which lost 2 bases and 6 bases, there was a span of 11 bases. Germline V gene lookup returns CDR1 MGHRA and CDR2 YSYEKL. This CDR3 region has 14 residues. The CDR3 spells CASSQITGINEQFF. CDR3 DNA sequence: TGCGCCAGCAGCCAAATCACAGGGATCAATGAGCAGTTCTTC.

Only a few counts were recorded for this clonotype. V usage is TRBV25-1 and J usage is TRBJ2-1, with 10 bases identical to TRBD2. The CDR3 covers 16 residues. The junction had 4 bases not matched to a gene; V was cut back by 1 base and J by 4 bases. CDR1 and CDR2 (germline): MGHDK, SYGVNS. CDR3 sequence: CASSELGSGGYNEQFF. The CDR3, as DNA: TGTGCCAGCAGTGAATTAGGTAGCGGGGGGTACAATGAGCAGTTCTTC. Complete variable domain (other parts from reference TRBV25-1 and TRBJ2-1): EADIYQTPRYLVIGTGKKITLECSQTMGHDKMYWYQQDPGMELHLIHYSYGVNSTEKGDLSSESTVSRIRTEHFPLTLESARPSHTSQYLCASSELGSGGYNEQFFGPGTRLTVL.

This clonotype was counted many times. The chain has TRBV7-2 and TRBJ1-1, with D tentatively TRBD1 (5 bases). Trimming pared 3 bases from V and 0 bases from J, leaving 11 bases between. Looked up from germline, CDR1 is SGHTA and CDR2 is FQGNSA. The CDR3 consists of 15 residues. The CDR3 here is CASSFAGGLNTEAFF. CDR3 nucleotides: TGTGCCAGCAGCTTCGCGGGGGGACTGAACACTGAAGCTTTCTTT.

This clonotype was seen a handful of times. This rearrangement joins TRBV3-1 to TRBJ2-7; tentative D call: TRBD1 (6 bases). Per the germline V gene, CDR1 is LGHDT and CDR2 is YNNKEL (reference sequence). V was clipped by 3 bases and J by 0 bases, with 30 bases between them. This CDR3 comprises 21 residues. This CDR3 is CASSHRPSWGRRFICSYEQYV. CDR3 DNA: TGTGCCAGCAGCCACCGACCCTCTTGGGGGCGCAGGTTTATTTGCTCCTACGAGCAGTACGTC.

The rearrangement links TRBV6-1 to TRBJ1-3, with D tentatively TRBD1 (6 bases). V shed 10 bases and J shed 1 base, with 11 bases lying between them. The CDR3 sequence is 13 residues long. The germline V gene encodes CDR1 MNHNS and CDR2 SASEGT. CDR3: CATQGHSGNTIYF. The DNA of the CDR3 is TGTGCCACCCAGGGACATTCTGGAAACACCATATATTTT.

This clonotype was counted a few times. V and J are TRBV2 and TRBJ2-7; perhaps TRBD1 as D (6 bases). Trimming removed 4 bases from V and 3 bases from J, with 16 bases in between. The CDR3 covers 15 residues. Germline CDR1 is SNHLY and CDR2 is FYNNEI. The DNA for the CDR3 is TGTGCCAGCAGTGTGGGGGCCGGGGTCGGCTACGAGCAGTACTTC. Encoded protein: CASSVGAGVGYEQYF.

V usage is TRBV28 and J usage is TRBJ2-7; D uncertain. CDR1 MDHEN and CDR2 SYDVKM come from the germline V gene. V was shortened by 3 bases and J by 4 bases, with 13 bases between the two germline ends. The CDR3 loop spans 14 amino acids. CDR3 in amino acids: CASSFRVVGYEQYV. CDR3 DNA sequence: TGTGCCAGCAGTTTTCGCGTCGTGGGTTACGAGCAGTACGTC.

Note on this clonotype: One junction end disagrees with the germline gene, perhaps due to a read error. The rearrangement joins TRBV11-2 to TRBJ2-4, with TRBD1 matching over 8 bases. The CDR3 totals 11 residues. Looked up from germline, CDR1 is SGHAT and CDR2 is FQNNGV. CDR3 protein: CASSLNRDRRF. CDR3 coding DNA: TGTGCCAGCAGCTTAAACCGGGACAGGCGGTTC. Variable domain in full (rest from reference TRBV11-2 and TRBJ2-4): EAGVAQSPRYKIIEKRQSVAFWCNPISGHATLYWYQQILGQGPKLLIQFQNNGVVDDSQLPKDRFSAERLKGVDSTLKIQPAKLEDSAVYLCASSLNRDRRFGAGTRLSVL.